These 18 T cell receptor beta chains were sequenced from one sample in a study of response to subunit inactivated influenza vaccine. Each CDR3 protein gets one entry after TCRdb re-called the RT-PCR reads with MiXCR. The sample gives about 500,000 distinct CDR3 sequences, 16% of which show up once; less than 4% is in the top ten. The sequenced sample was CD4+ T cells sorted from PBMCs, obtained less than 25 months after vaccination. Source of these receptors: a man between 50 and 69 years old who received an inactivated influenza vaccine.

The table lists this clonotype with a few counts. The chain employs TRBV5-6 and TRBJ1-6; unclear D gene. Germline V gene lookup returns CDR1 SGHDT and CDR2 YYEEEE. Between the trimmed V and J ends, which lost 0 bases and 7 bases, there was a span of 11 bases. The CDR3 contains 15 residues. CDR3 residues: CASSLGVNPNSPLHF. For the CDR3, the DNA is TGTGCCAGCAGCTTGGGGGTCAATCCGAATTCACCCCTCCACTTT.

This clonotype has a count of ten or more. The chain couples TRBV7-9 to TRBJ1-1, with D possibly TRBD1 on 6 matching bases. Germline loops: CDR1 SEHNR, CDR2 FQNEAQ (reference sequence). The CDR3 spans 15 residues. The ends were cut back, 5 bases at V and 3 bases at J, with 16 bases in the middle. In DNA form, the CDR3 reads TGTGCCAGCAGCCGGGGTCAGGGGACGGACACTGAAGCTTTCTTT. It yields the protein CASSRGQGTDTEAFF.

This clonotype was seen a few times. The chain recombines TRBV6-5 with TRBJ2-3, with TRBD2 matching 7 bases. Germline CDR1 reads MNHEY; CDR2 reads SVGAGI. The CDR3 spans 14 residues. V dropped 1 base and J dropped 5; count of bases not matched to a gene: 3. CDR3 loop: CASSYLAGVDTQYF. Here the CDR3 DNA reads TGTGCCAGCAGTTACTTGGCGGGAGTAGATACGCAGTATTTT.

The chain has TRBV7-2 and TRBJ1-5; D may be TRBD1 (5 bases). The V end lost 5 bases, the J end lost 0 bases, and 11 bases lay between the germline ends. Germline loops: CDR1 SGHTA, CDR2 FQGNSA. The CDR3 runs to 15 residues. The CDR3 sequence: CASSIRVHSNQPQHF. Written as DNA, the CDR3 is TGTGCCAGCAGCATCAGGGTCCATAGCAATCAGCCCCAGCATTTT.

This clonotype showed up just a few times. CDR3 DNA: TGTGCCAGCAGTAGGGGGGAGAACACCGGGGAGCTGTTTTTT. It yields the protein CASSRGENTGELFF. The chain links TRBV2 to TRBJ2-2; D might be TRBD1 or TRBD2, each matching 6 bases. Germline V CDR1 and CDR2: SNHLY, FYNNEI. Trimming shortened V by 5 bases and J by 1 base, and 8 bases separated the two germline ends. CDR3 length equals 14 residues.

In its sample, this clonotype was seen a few times. The genes are TRBV28 and TRBJ2-5; no clear D gene. Germline-derived CDR1 and CDR2 are MDHEN and SYDVKM. The CDR3 spans 14 residues. Trimming took off 6 bases at V and 2 bases at J, with 13 bases between the two ends. The CDR3 sequence: CASRRLGHQETQYF. DNA for the CDR3: TGTGCCAGCAGGAGGTTGGGCCATCAAGAGACCCAGTACTTC.

The J gene is TRBJ2-1, the V gene TRBV20-1; D gene uncertain. The CDR3 is 15 residues long. V shed 6 bases and J shed 8 bases, with 23 bases lying between them. The V gene's germline CDR1 is DFQATT and CDR2 SNEGSKA (reference sequence). This CDR3 is CSAKYSSLRLDEQFF. The DNA of the CDR3 is TGCAGTGCCAAGTACTCTAGTCTTCGTCTCGATGAGCAGTTCTTC.

The chain carries TRBV20-1 and TRBJ1-5; a possible D gene is TRBD1 (5 bases). Trimming removed 0 bases from V and 7 bases from J, with 16 bases in between. Germline loops: CDR1 DFQATT, CDR2 SNEGSKA (reference sequence). The CDR3 runs 15 residues. The CDR3 sequence: CSARDRSGGGQPQHF. Here the CDR3 DNA reads TGCAGTGCTAGAGATCGGAGCGGGGGAGGGCAGCCCCAGCATTTT.

The chain uses TRBV12-3 or TRBV12-4 and TRBJ2-3, with D perhaps matching TRBD2 (6 bases). The CDR3 extends over 14 amino acids. V lost 7 bases, J lost 3 bases, and 14 bases lay in between. CDR3 protein: CASKPRRGTDTQYF. The DNA of the CDR3 is TGTGCCAGCAAGCCGCGCCGGGGGACAGATACGCAGTATTTT.

This clonotype was seen at least ten times. At one boundary the junction diverges from the germline segment, which might be a read error. The rearrangement uses TRBV5-1 and TRBJ2-7; tentatively, D is TRBD1 (6 bases). The CDR3 length is 13 residues. The germline V gene has CDR1 SGHRS and CDR2 YFSETQ. The CDR3 reads CASSLGGTYEQYF. In nucleotides, the CDR3 is TGTGCCAGCAGTTTAGGGGGAACCTACGAGCAGTACTTC.

As regards this clonotype: At one end, the junction sequence differs from germline, possibly due to a read error. The genes are TRBV4-3 and TRBJ2-7; no clear D. This CDR3 contains 10 residues. In germline, CDR1 is LGHNA, CDR2 YSLEER. The CDR3 region has the DNA TGCGCCAGCAGCCAAGGGAGTCCTCCTTTC. Its protein product is CASSQGSPPF.

This chain uses TRBV20-1 with TRBJ1-2; D is possibly TRBD1 (5 bases). Germline V CDR1 and CDR2: DFQATT, SNEGSKA (reference sequence). V lost 5 bases and J 4 bases, leaving 11 bases between the germline ends. This CDR3 is 12 amino acids long. The CDR3 spells CSASDSIYGYTF. The DNA of the CDR3 is TGCAGTGCTTCTGACAGTATCTATGGCTACACCTTC.

The chain couples TRBV2 to TRBJ1-5; D unresolved. Trimming took 8 bases from V and 0 from J, leaving 8 bases between them. The CDR3 is 13 amino acids. Looked up from germline, CDR1 is SNHLY and CDR2 is FYNNEI. CDR3 loop: CASVENSNQPQHF. The CDR3 DNA is TGTGCCAGCGTAGAAAATAGCAATCAGCCCCAGCATTTT.

The chain is built from TRBV11-2 and TRBJ2-5; no definite D call. V lost 3 bases to trimming and J lost 3 bases, with 8 bases between them. Germline V gives CDR1 SGHAT, CDR2 FQNNGV. This CDR3 is built from 13 residues. CDR3 in DNA: TGTGCCAGCAGCTTCGGCAATAAAGAGACCCAGTACTTC. Its translation: CASSFGNKETQYF.

This clonotype was seen only a few times. The CDR3: CASSYPTSGEITGELFF. The CDR3 coding sequence is TGTGCCAGCAGTTACCCGACTAGCGGGGAGATCACCGGGGAGCTGTTTTTT. This chain links TRBV6-5 with TRBJ2-2; 11 nucleotides match TRBD2. The V gene end was trimmed by 2 bases and the J gene end by 4 bases; junction bases not matched to a gene: 6. The CDR3 extends over 17 amino acids. Germline V gives CDR1 MNHEY, CDR2 SVGAGI.

This rearrangement joins TRBV27 to TRBJ1-2, with 8 nucleotides matching TRBD1. J gave up 8 bases and V 5 bases, and 7 bases lay outside the gene matches. The germline V gene encodes CDR1 MNHEY and CDR2 SMNVEV (reference sequence). This CDR3 is 13 amino acids long. As DNA, the CDR3 is TGTGCCAGCAGTCCGCAGGGGGCGCCGGGCTACACCTTC. Its protein product is CASSPQGAPGYTF.

V usage is TRBV12-3 or TRBV12-4 and J usage is TRBJ2-2; TRBD1 matches 7 bases. With 6 bases clipped from V and 5 bases from J, the junction kept 9 bases outside the gene matches. This CDR3 region has 15 residues. The CDR3 region has the DNA TGTGCCAGCAGGACGACAGGGCAGGGGACCGGGGAGCTGTTTTTT. Protein: CASRTTGQGTGELFF.

In this sample, this clonotype turned up a few times. The chain employs TRBV6-6 and TRBJ1-1; possible D gene TRBD1, 5 bases. The germline V and J ends were trimmed by 6 bases and 4 bases, with 12 bases remaining between them. The CDR3 has 13 amino acids. The V gene's germline CDR1 is MNHNY and CDR2 SVGAGI (reference sequence). As DNA, the CDR3 is TGTGCCAGCAGCCTCGAGACAGTCACTGAAGCTTTCTTT. Translation gives CASSLETVTEAFF.